A selection of T cell receptor beta chains follows, all from one sample in a study of blood T cell repertoires in COVID-19. Using immunoSEQ multiplex PCR, the repertoire was profiled, and TCRdb retains in-frame clones only, with some absent. The repertoire holds fewer than 150,000 clones, with about 80% as singletons. Sequencing was performed on PBMCs or T cells enriched from blood (not recorded which). These receptors came from a man aged 50 to 59 in a cohort exposed to, infected with or recovered from COVID-19 (not recorded which). Both conserved end residues are part of each CDR3. The D gene is left open where the match is weak. Not every row has a clone size; where given, it reads once, few, many or a size class.

TRBV25-1	TRBJ1-5	-	few	TGTGCCACGTCCCGGGGGTGGGACAATCAGCCCCAGCATTTT	CATSRGWDNQPQHF
TRBV7-8	TRBJ2-3	TRBD1	-	TGTGCCAGCAGCGATAGGGGGCGCGGCACAGATACGCAGTATTTT	CASSDRGRGTDTQYF
TRBV20-1	TRBJ1-4	TRBD1	-	TGCAGTGCTAGTCTGACAGGGGCAACTAATGAAAAACTGTTTTTT	CSASLTGATNEKLFF
TRBV7-2	TRBJ1-1	-	-	TGTGCCAGCAGCTTAGCCTATGAAGCTTTCTTT	CASSLAYEAFF
TRBV27	TRBJ2-1	-	-	TGTGCCAGCAGTTTCGACGGGAGCTCCTACAATGAGCAGTTCTTC	CASSFDGSSYNEQFF
TRBV7-7	TRBJ2-5	TRBD1	-	TGTGCCAGCAGCCTAGGGACAGGGGAAAGGGAGACCCAGTACTTC	CASSLGTGERETQYF
TRBV5-1	TRBJ2-7	TRBD1	-	TGCGCCAGCAGCTGGGTACAGGGGGAGCAGTACTTC	CASSWVQGEQYF
TRBV24-1	TRBJ1-2	TRBD1	-	TGTGCCACCAGCCCAGGGGGATTAAACTATGGCTACACCTTC	CATSPGGLNYGYTF
TRBV6-2/TRBV6-3	TRBJ2-5	-	-	TGTGCCAGCAGTAACGGACAGAAAGAGACCCAGTACTTC	CASSNGQKETQYF
TRBV12-2	TRBJ2-1	-	-	TGTGCAAGTCGCGAGGCTCGGGTAAACGGAATGAATGAGCAGTTCTTC	CASREARVNGMNEQFF
TRBV5-6	TRBJ1-2	TRBD1	once	TGTGCCAGCAGCCGGGACAGGGGAGGATATGGCTACACCTTC	CASSRDRGGYGYTF
TRBV2	TRBJ1-5	-	once	TGTGCCAGCAGTGGGACAGACTATAGCAATCAGCCCCAGCATTTT	CASSGTDYSNQPQHF
TRBV19	TRBJ2-1	TRBD1	-	TGTGCCAGTAGTATAGAGGGCAGGGGGCAGGCGGGACGGTCGAAGTTCTTC	CASSIEGRGQAGRSKFF
TRBV6-2/TRBV6-3	TRBJ2-5	TRBD1	-	TGTGCCAGCAGTCCCCGGACAGGGTCTGGAGAGACCCAGTACTTC	CASSPRTGSGETQYF
TRBV3-1/TRBV3-2	TRBJ2-7	-	-	TGTGCCAGCAGCCAAGATACAAGTCGTTCCTACGAGCAGTACTTC	CASSQDTSRSYEQYF
TRBV7-3	TRBJ1-3	-	-	TGTGCCAGCAGCTTAAACACCCCCGGAAACACCATATATTTT	CASSLNTPGNTIYF
TRBV7-2	TRBJ2-1	TRBD2	once	TGTGCCAGCAGCTTCCTAGCGGGCTATGAGCAGTTCTTC	CASSFLAGYEQFF
TRBV24-1	TRBJ1-5	-	-	TGTGCCACCGGAGATAGCAATCAGCCCCAGCATTTT	CATGDSNQPQHF
TRBV7-2	TRBJ2-1	TRBD2	-	TGTGCCAGCAGCTTAGTAGGACTAGTACACGATGAGCAGTTCTTC	CASSLVGLVHDEQFF
TRBV7-9	TRBJ1-6	-	-	TGTGCCACCACGGTCCAGCGGTCACCCCTCCACTTT	CATTVQRSPLHF
TRBV19	TRBJ2-7	-	-	TGTGCCAGCGGGACTTACGCTCTCAACGAGCAGTACTTC	CASGTYALNEQYF
TRBV18	TRBJ2-7	TRBD2	-	TGTGCCAGCTCCATGGGACTAGCGGACGAGCAGTACTTC	CASSMGLADEQYF
TRBV7-2	TRBJ1-5	-	-	TGTGCCAGCAGCTTACTGGTCAGCGATCAGCCCCAGCATTTT	CASSLLVSDQPQHF
TRBV18	TRBJ1-2	TRBD1	-	TGTGCCAGCTCACCCCCAAACTGGGGACAGGGGATTGCCTACACCTTC	CASSPPNWGQGIAYTF
TRBV30	TRBJ2-7	-	-	TGTGCCCGAAGGGTAGGGGGCGAGCAGTACTTC	CARRVGGEQYF
TRBV7-9	TRBJ2-3	TRBD2	-	TGTGCCAGCAGCTTAACTAGCGGGAGGGCCACAGATACGCAGTATTTT	CASSLTSGRATDTQYF
TRBV5-8	TRBJ2-2	TRBD1	-	TGTGCCAGCAGCTTGTGGGGACAGGGGACCGGGGAGCTGTTTTTT	CASSLWGQGTGELFF
TRBV7-3	TRBJ1-2	-	-	TGTGCCAGCAGCTTAACCGGGGGAGGGCTCTATGGCTACACCTTC	CASSLTGGGLYGYTF
TRBV5-6	TRBJ1-3	-	-	TGTGCCAGCAGCTTGGCAGTAGCCGGAAACACCATATATTTT	CASSLAVAGNTIYF
TRBV24-1	TRBJ2-1	-	-	TGTGCCACCAGTGCTTACAATGAGCAGTTCTTC	CATSAYNEQFF
TRBV28	TRBJ2-7	TRBD2	-	TGTGCCAGCAGGGCGGGAGTCCCCCCCGAGCAGTACTTC	CASRAGVPPEQYF
TRBV19	TRBJ2-2	-	-	TGTGCCAGTAGTATGAGGGCCCTGACCGGGGAGCTGTTTTTT	CASSMRALTGELFF
TRBV11-2	TRBJ1-2	-	once	TGTGCCAGCAGCTTAGCCGGGGTTGGCTACACCTTC	CASSLAGVGYTF
TRBV7-9	TRBJ1-6	-	-	TGTGCCAGCAGCTCTCCGCTTCACGGGTTTGATAATTCACCCCTCCACTTT	CASSSPLHGFDNSPLHF
TRBV5-6	TRBJ2-7	-	-	TGTGCCAGCAGCCTTGGGGCAGGGAATAGCGAGCAGTACTTC	CASSLGAGNSEQYF
TRBV5-1	TRBJ2-2	TRBD1	-	TGCGCCAGCAGCGTGGGGGACAGTACGAACACCGGGGAGCTGTTTTTT	CASSVGDSTNTGELFF